What follows describes a single T cell receptor beta chain. Antigen unknown. TCRdb reprocessed the 5' RACE reads, with one entry per CDR3 protein and no DNA. This sample's clone table lists roughly 200,000 distinct CDR3 sequences. The data were taken from a study of monozygotic twins with inflammatory bowel disease. Germline V gives CDR1 MNHEY, CDR2 SVGAGI. This CDR3 has 15 residues. Findings and limits, study-wide: No detectable difference in repertoire similarity separated concordant from discordant twins, possibly as a result of limited power. Differences in immunosuppressive treatment may have been a source of added variability in patient repertoires.

The receptor's source is a human donor with ulcerative colitis or Crohn's disease, or a healthy co-twin of an affected twin (not recorded which). The rearrangement uses TRBV6-5 and TRBJ2-7; TCRdb calls TRBD1, which cannot be checked without DNA. Input material: blood. The CDR3 reads CASTRDMWSSYEQYF.